A single sample is the source of the 26 T cell receptor beta chains below, sequenced in a study of blood T cell repertoires in COVID-19. Produced via immunoSEQ multiplex PCR; TCRdb's table is partial and in-frame only. The table has a few hundred thousand clones, approximately 87% seen once. Material: peripheral blood. These receptors all come from a woman aged 50 to 65 with active or convalescent COVID-19.

This chain uses TRBV5-1 with TRBJ1-1, with a weak D call TRBD1 (6 bases). CDR3 length: 14 amino acids. Trimming took off 1 base at V and 3 bases at J, with 10 bases between the two ends. Germline V lookup: CDR1 SGHRS, CDR2 YFSETQ. CDR3 sequence reads: CASSLRRGDTEAFF. The CDR3 DNA follows: TGCGCCAGCAGCTTGCGCAGGGGAGACACTGAAGCTTTCTTT.

The V and J genes are TRBV14 and TRBJ2-7, with TRBD2 matching over 8 bases. The CDR3 has 13 residues. J lost 4 bases, V lost 8 bases, and 7 bases had no gene match. Germline V gene data show CDR1 as SGHDN and CDR2 as FVKESK. CDR3 bases: TGTGCCAGCCGGGGGGGGGCCAGTTACGAGCAGTACTTC. It specifies CASRGGASYEQYF.

The rearrangement joins TRBV28 to TRBJ2-1, with D tentatively TRBD2 (6 bases). V lost 6 bases to trimming and J lost 0 bases, with 18 bases between them. This CDR3 contains 17 residues. Germline V gene data show CDR1 as MDHEN and CDR2 as SYDVKM. The CDR3 sequence: CASSRDLFESSYNEQFF. The CDR3 nucleotides are TGTGCCAGCAGCCGGGACTTGTTCGAAAGCTCCTACAATGAGCAGTTCTTC.

The chain joins TRBV20-1 to TRBJ2-5, with 12 bases aligning to TRBD2. CDR1 is DFQATT, CDR2 SNEGSKA, per germline (reference sequence). The junction had 9 bases not matched to a gene; V was cut back by 3 bases and J by 4 bases. This CDR3 spans 16 amino acids. The CDR3 DNA reads TGCAGTGCTAGTGGGCTAGCGGGGGGGCTTACAGAGACCCAGTACTTC. It specifies CSASGLAGGLTETQYF.

The chain links TRBV24-1 to TRBJ2-5; no reliable D call. The germline V and J ends were trimmed by 0 bases and 1 base, with 8 bases remaining between them. CDR1 is KGHDR and CDR2 is SFDVKD in the germline V gene. The CDR3 is 15 amino acids. The CDR3 DNA sequence: TGTGCCACCAGTGATTTGCTAGGAACCCAAGAGACCCAGTACTTC. The encoded protein is CATSDLLGTQETQYF.

This chain connects TRBV15 to TRBJ1-2; D is uncertain. The CDR3 totals 15 residues. CDR1 and CDR2 from the germline V gene are LNHNV and YYDKDF (reference sequence). V was shortened by 3 bases and J by 8 bases, with 19 bases between the two germline ends. CDR3 coding DNA: TGTGCCACCAGCAGGGGGAGGACTGTGGGAGACGGCTACACCTTC. It is translated as CATSRGRTVGDGYTF.

V usage is TRBV12-3 or TRBV12-4 and J usage is TRBJ1-2; the match to TRBD1 covers 7 bases. The CDR3 covers 13 residues. Unmatched junction bases numbered 5, after V lost 5 bases and J lost 5 bases. The CDR3 spells CASSIGTVYGYTF. CDR3 bases: TGTGCCAGCAGTATAGGGACAGTGTATGGCTACACCTTC.

The J gene is TRBJ1-2, the V gene TRBV30; D is unresolved. CDR3 length: 13 residues. V lost 2 bases and J 8 bases, leaving 15 bases between the germline ends. Per the germline V gene, CDR1 is GTSNPN and CDR2 is SVGIG (reference sequence). CDR3 residues: CAWSPRSEAGYTF. Written as DNA, the CDR3 is TGTGCCTGGAGTCCTCGATCGGAGGCCGGCTACACCTTC.

The J gene is TRBJ1-5, the V gene TRBV27, with unresolved D. Between the trimmed V and J ends, which lost 4 bases and 4 bases, there was a span of 11 bases. CDR3 length: 14 amino acids. Germline lookup yields CDR1 MNHEY and CDR2 SMNVEV (reference sequence). The CDR3 nucleotides are TGTGCCAGCAGTTCCGGGATTGCTAATCAGCCCCAGCATTTT. Amino acid sequence: CASSSGIANQPQHF.

The genes are TRBV30 and TRBJ1-1, with TRBD1 matching 11 bases. Germline loops: CDR1 GTSNPN, CDR2 SVGIG (reference sequence). The V segment lost 5 bases and the J segment 0 bases; nucleotides outside the gene matches: 5. This CDR3 is built from 15 residues. The CDR3 protein is CAWGGQGAMNTEAFF. The CDR3 DNA is TGTGCCTGGGGCGGACAGGGGGCCATGAACACTGAAGCTTTCTTT.

The chain has TRBV4-3 and TRBJ1-2; a weak D match, TRBD1 (5 bases). This CDR3 is built from 16 residues. Looked up from germline, CDR1 is LGHNA and CDR2 is YSLEER. V lost 0 bases and J lost 2, with 13 bases in between. The CDR3 here is CASSQDWGLLNYGYTF. CDR3 nucleotides: TGCGCCAGCAGCCAAGATTGGGGACTCTTAAACTATGGCTACACCTTC.

The chain joins TRBV28 to TRBJ2-1; unclear D gene. The germline V and J ends were trimmed by 5 bases and 8 bases, with 16 bases remaining between them. The CDR3 length is 14 residues. The germline V gene has CDR1 MDHEN and CDR2 SYDVKM. The CDR3 spells CASSPASSEYEQFF. The CDR3 coding sequence is TGTGCCAGCAGTCCCGCCTCTTCCGAGTATGAGCAGTTCTTC.

The rearrangement joins TRBV5-4 to TRBJ2-1; 12 nucleotides line up with TRBD2. V lost 0 bases and J lost 4; bases outside the gene matches: 8. The CDR3 loop spans 18 amino acids. Germline V gene sequence: CDR1 SGHNT, CDR2 YYREEE (reference sequence). As DNA, the CDR3 is TGTGCCAGCAGCTTGGCTAGCGGGGGGGCCTTGAGGTACAATGAGCAGTTCTTC. As protein: CASSLASGGALRYNEQFF.

The V call is TRBV27, the J call TRBJ2-5; a possible D gene is TRBD2 (7 bases). This CDR3 is built from 15 residues. The ends were cut back, 6 bases at V and 2 bases at J, with 16 bases in the middle. Germline CDR1 reads MNHEY; CDR2 reads SMNVEV (reference sequence). The CDR3 region is CASRAAGGRQETQYF. The DNA of the CDR3 is TGTGCCAGCAGGGCCGCCGGGGGGCGTCAAGAGACCCAGTACTTC.

The V and J genes are TRBV10-3 and TRBJ1-5; weak D call: TRBD1 (5 bases). Trimming removed 3 bases at V and 7 bases at J, with 10 bases between. This CDR3 region has 13 residues. Germline lookup yields CDR1 ENHRY and CDR2 SYGVKD. CDR3 bases: TGTGCCATCAGTGATAAGGGGCCCCAGCCCCAGCATTTT. It translates to CAISDKGPQPQHF.

The chain joins TRBV9 to TRBJ1-1, with 8 nucleotides matching TRBD1. The CDR3 covers 17 residues. V gave up 3 bases and J gave up 2 bases; unmatched junction bases: 12. Germline loops: CDR1 SGDLS, CDR2 YYNGEE. The CDR3 here is CASSASGTGRVNTEAFF. CDR3 in DNA: TGTGCCAGCAGCGCGTCCGGGACAGGTCGGGTTAACACTGAAGCTTTCTTT.

This clone was seen a single time. The chain has TRBV6-5 and TRBJ2-3, with 7 bases aligning to TRBD2. V lost 7 bases to trimming and J lost 3 bases; unmatched junction nucleotides: 4. The CDR3 totals 13 residues. Germline V CDR1 and CDR2: MNHEY, SVGAGI. The CDR3 DNA sequence: TGTGCCAGCATGCGCGGGGGTACAGATACGCAGTATTTT. It is translated as CASMRGGTDTQYF.

This clone was recorded only once. The chain employs TRBV5-6 and TRBJ1-1, with D maybe TRBD1 (6 bases). Germline values: CDR1 SGHDT, CDR2 YYEEEE. The ends were cut back, 0 bases at V and 1 base at J, with 13 bases in the middle. The CDR3 has 16 amino acids. For the CDR3, the DNA is TGTGCCAGCAGCTTGGGGTTCAGGGGAACGAACACTGAAGCTTTCTTT. Encoded protein: CASSLGFRGTNTEAFF.

This chain links TRBV6-5 with TRBJ1-2; 7 positions match TRBD1. The CDR3 runs to 15 residues. V was pared by 2 bases and J by 6 bases, with 9 bases of the junction left unmatched. Germline V lookup: CDR1 MNHEY, CDR2 SVGAGI. The chain's CDR3 is CASSYAVDREDGYTF. The CDR3 bases are TGTGCCAGCAGTTACGCCGTAGACAGGGAGGATGGCTACACCTTC.

The V and J genes are TRBV19 and TRBJ1-2, with 7 bases fitting TRBD1. Losses at the gene ends were 1 base for V and 2 bases for J; bases not matched to a gene: 7. This CDR3 has 16 residues. Germline CDR1 and CDR2: LNHDA and SQIVND (reference sequence). CDR3: CASSIGWDSGNYGYTF. The CDR3, as DNA: TGTGCCAGTAGTATAGGGTGGGACAGTGGAAACTATGGCTACACCTTC. Drawing the rest from reference TRBV19 and TRBJ1-2, the complete variable domain is DGGITQSPKYLFRKEGQNVTLSCEQNLNHDAMYWYRQDPGQGLRLIYYSQIVNDFQKGDIAEGYSVSREKKESFPLTVTSAQKNPTAFYLCASSIGWDSGNYGYTFGSGTRLTVV.

This chain joins TRBV3-1 (or the pseudogene TRBV3-2) and TRBJ2-6; D perhaps matches TRBD2 (5 bases). The CDR3 runs to 15 residues. V dropped 4 bases and J dropped 5 bases, with 12 bases sitting between them. Germline V gene lookup returns CDR1 LGHDT and CDR2 YNNKEL (reference sequence). CDR3 sequence: CASSPADFRANVLTF. The CDR3 nucleotides read TGTGCCAGCAGCCCAGCGGACTTTAGGGCCAACGTCCTGACTTTC.

In this sample, this clone turned up once. The CDR3, as DNA: TGTGCCAGCAGCTTAGTAGGGACTAGCGGGACAGAGACCCAGTACTTC. Amino acid sequence: CASSLVGTSGTETQYF. The rearrangement links TRBV7-6 to TRBJ2-5; TRBD2 matches at 13 bases. The CDR3 covers 16 residues. The V gene's germline CDR1 is SGHVS and CDR2 FNYEAQ. The V segment lost 1 base and the J segment 4 bases; nucleotides outside the gene matches: 3. Complete variable domain (other parts from reference TRBV7-6 and TRBJ2-5): GAGVSQSPRYKVTKRGQDVALRCDPISGHVSLYWYRQALGQGPEFLTYFNYEAQQDKSGLPNDRFSAERPEGSISTLTIQRTEQRDSAMYRCASSLVGTSGTETQYFGPGTRLLVL.

The chain carries TRBV7-9 and TRBJ2-3; possibly TRBD1 for D (6 bases). The CDR3 spans 14 residues. Germline V gives CDR1 SEHNR, CDR2 FQNEAQ (reference sequence). The V end was cut by 3 bases, the J end by 2 bases, with 9 bases between. The CDR3 sequence is CASSFWTATDTQYF. CDR3 sequence (DNA): TGTGCCAGCAGCTTCTGGACAGCCACAGATACGCAGTATTTT.

The chain joins TRBV18 to TRBJ1-1; tentatively, D is TRBD1 (6 bases). Trimming left V 3 bases short and J 1 base short, with 6 bases between. The CDR3 loop spans 13 amino acids. The germline V gene encodes CDR1 KGHSH and CDR2 LQKENI. The CDR3 bases are TGTGCCAGCTCACCGACAGGGAACACTGAAGCTTTCTTT. Residues: CASSPTGNTEAFF.

The chain couples TRBV28 to TRBJ1-1; 7 nucleotides match TRBD1. J lost 1 base, V lost 6 bases, and 5 bases had no gene match. CDR1 and CDR2 (germline): MDHEN, SYDVKM. This CDR3 spans 14 amino acids. The CDR3 bases are TGTGCCAGCAGCGCCCGACAGGGGAACACTGAAGCTTTCTTT. Its translation: CASSARQGNTEAFF.

The chain recombines TRBV7-9 with TRBJ1-3; D might be TRBD1 (6 bases). The CDR3 has 15 residues. The V end lost 2 bases, the J end lost 7 bases, and 15 bases lay between the germline ends. The germline gives CDR1 SEHNR, CDR2 FQNEAQ (reference sequence). CDR3 sequence (DNA): TGTGCCAGCAGCTTAATGACAGGCTCCGGGAACACCATATATTTT. Its protein product is CASSLMTGSGNTIYF.